This TCR beta chain originates from a study of tumor-infiltrating lymphocytes in oesophageal squamous cell carcinoma (dated by TCRdb to about 2016). This clonotype counts as medium-sized (0.01 to 0.1%). There is no known antigen for this receptor. Per-base qualities were not stored, and no clone one base away is much larger. The library was produced with PCR. TCRdb names Illumina HiSeq 2000 as the instrument used. The public sequencing data were trimmed at Q25 with fastp and processed into clonotypes with MiXCR by TCRdb, which kept only in-frame beta chains. Every distinct CDR3 protein forms one entry, paired with its most common genes and DNA. Recorded for this sample are 10,000 to 15,000 distinct CDR3 sequences; roughly 55% of them occurred a single time. About 34% of the sample goes to the ten largest clones. The specimen sequenced was esophageal tumor tissue. This TCR was recovered from a female donor with esophageal squamous cell carcinoma.

The DNA sequence follows: TGTGCCAGCAGTTACTTGTCGCGGGGTACGCAGTATTTT. This translates into CASSYLSRGTQYF. This chain is built from TRBV6-6 and TRBJ2-3; the D gene is possibly TRBD2, with 6 bases matching. V is clipped by 1 base and J by 8 bases, and the sequence between their germline boundaries is 10 bases long. Via the germline V gene (reference sequence), CDR1 is MNHNY and CDR2 SVGAGI. Taken from cysteine to phenylalanine, the CDR3 has 13 residues. CDR3 DNA is the only sequence kept; it has 39 bases, read in frame from the first base.